This T cell receptor beta chain was identified in a study of OX40 agonist ivuxolimab in advanced cancers. Study-level points and caveats: CD8+ T cells showed, on average, more clonal expansion than CD4+ cells.

Comment on this clone: Antigen: not known.

Data came from immunoSEQ multiplex PCR; TCRdb stores just in-frame clones and leaves some out. The profile shows 70,000 to 75,000 clones, roughly 86% of them singletons. The V and J ends lost 5 bases and 5 bases respectively, with 13 bases between them. Germline-derived CDR1 and CDR2 are SGHRS and YFSETQ. The CDR3 extends over 13 amino acids. The sequencing used CD4+ or CD8+ T cells sorted from blood, collected in a trial of the OX40 agonist ivuxolimab. This TCR was sampled from an adult with an advanced solid tumor such as melanoma, head and neck, liver or kidney cancer. The rearrangement links TRBV5-1 to TRBJ2-5; D remains ambiguous. The CDR3 sequence: CASSLDARETQYF. For the CDR3, the DNA is TGCGCCAGCAGTTTAGACGCGCGGGAGACCCAGTACTTC.